The 10 T cell receptor beta chains reported below all come from one sample, sequenced in a study of vaccination and CD4 T cells after COVID-19. Treatment specified: roughly ten-day PBMC culture with coronavirus spike peptide pools or control peptides (ViraFEST assay). Sequencing of DNA taken from cultured CD4+ T cells relied on the Oncomine TCR Beta short-read assay. TCRdb reprocessed the PCR reads with MiXCR, giving one entry per CDR3 protein. Found here are 22,000 or so distinct CDR3 sequences, 35% to 55% of them singletons; the top ten hold around an eighth. These TCRs are of unknown antigen specificity. Sequenced material: CD4+ T cells from blood, cultured in vitro. All receptors derive from a human donor who had recovered from COVID-19.

CDR3 DNA sequence: TGTGCCAGCAGCACCCCTGGGACAGGTCAACGGGAGCAGTACTTC. It codes for CASSTPGTGQREQYF. The chain has TRBV28 and TRBJ2-7, with 8 bases identical to TRBD1. V trimming: 6 bases; J trimming: 7 bases; junction bases outside the gene matches: 14. The germline V gene has CDR1 MDHEN and CDR2 SYDVKM. The CDR3 totals 15 residues.

The J gene is TRBJ1-6, the V gene TRBV5-4; tentative D call: TRBD1 (5 bases). The CDR3 consists of 15 residues. The V gene's germline CDR1 is SGHNT and CDR2 YYREEE (reference sequence). V was shortened by 4 bases and J by 8 bases, with 16 bases between the two germline ends. The CDR3 here is CASSRDGDEYSPLHF. In DNA form, the CDR3 reads TGTGCCAGCAGCCGGGACGGCGACGAGTATTCACCCCTCCACTTT.

V usage is TRBV20-1 and J usage is TRBJ2-3, with D possibly TRBD1 on 5 matching bases. V lost 6 bases and J 0 bases, leaving 10 bases between the germline ends. Germline CDR1 and CDR2: DFQATT and SNEGSKA (reference sequence). This CDR3 spans 13 amino acids. Here the CDR3 DNA reads TGCAGTGCCCAGGGTTCAAGCACAGATACGCAGTATTTT. Protein sequence: CSAQGSSTDTQYF.

There are a few counts of this clonotype. This sequence joins TRBV7-2 and TRBJ1-1, with D maybe TRBD1 (5 bases). The CDR3 is 15 residues long. Trimming removed 5 bases at V and 1 base at J, with 14 bases between. Germline values: CDR1 SGHTA, CDR2 FQGNSA. The CDR3 loop reads CASSPRTMQNTEAFF. Here the CDR3 DNA reads TGTGCCAGCAGCCCTAGGACAATGCAGAACACTGAAGCTTTCTTT.

This clonotype came up a few times. The V and J genes are TRBV6-5 and TRBJ2-2, with a tentative D call TRBD1 (5 bases). The CDR3 sequence is 18 residues long. Germline V gene sequence: CDR1 MNHEY, CDR2 SVGAGI. Trimming stripped 0 bases from V and 0 bases from J, with 14 bases between. DNA of the CDR3: TGTGCCAGCAGTTACTCAAGCCCAGGGTCCGCGAACACCGGGGAGCTGTTTTTT. This gives the protein CASSYSSPGSANTGELFF.

The chain recombines TRBV5-6 with TRBJ2-5; D not certain. The CDR3 runs to 13 residues. V lost 0 bases, J lost 4 bases, and 7 bases lay in between. Germline CDR1 reads SGHDT; CDR2 reads YYEEEE. The CDR3 bases are TGTGCCAGCAGCTTGGAAGGGTTAGAGACCCAGTACTTC. This sequence encodes CASSLEGLETQYF.

This clonotype is medium-sized (0.01 to 0.1%) within its sample. The rearrangement links TRBV7-2 to TRBJ1-2, with TRBD1 identical over 7 bases. This CDR3 has 16 amino acids. Losses at the gene ends were 1 base for V and 2 bases for J; bases not matched to a gene: 7. Germline loops: CDR1 SGHTA, CDR2 FQGNSA. Here the CDR3 DNA reads TGTGCCAGCAGCTTAGGACCTCTGGGACAGAACTATGGCTACACCTTC. Translating gives CASSLGPLGQNYGYTF. The full variable domain, rest sourced from reference TRBV7-2 and TRBJ1-2, is GAGVSQSPSNKVTEKGKDVELRCDPISGHTALYWYRQSLGQGLEFLIYFQGNSAPDKSGLPSDRFSAERTGGSVSTLTIQRTQQEDSAVYLCASSLGPLGQNYGYTFGSGTRLTVV.

This clonotype was seen only a few times. The CDR3 DNA reads TGTGCCAGCAGCCGAGACACCATCTCTGGAAACACCATATATTTT. Amino acids: CASSRDTISGNTIYF. This chain connects TRBV6-1 to TRBJ1-3; D gene ambiguous. V lost 6 bases and J 0 bases, leaving 12 bases between the germline ends. This CDR3 region has 15 residues. Germline V gene data show CDR1 as MNHNS and CDR2 as SASEGT.

The V call is TRBV12-5, the J call TRBJ1-6; TRBD1 matches 9 bases. CDR3 size: 14 residues. Germline V gene data show CDR1 as LGHNT and CDR2 as FRNRAP. Trimming at V came to 7 bases and at J to 9 bases, leaving 7 bases not matched to a gene. CDR3 loop: CASDAGTGSSPLHF. The CDR3 DNA is TGTGCTAGTGACGCAGGGACAGGGAGTTCACCCCTCCACTTT. Complete variable domain (other parts from reference TRBV12-5 and TRBJ1-6): DARVTQTPRHKVTEMGQEVTMRCQPILGHNTVFWYRQTMMQGLELLAYFRNRAPLDDSGMPKDRFSAEMPDATLATLKIQPSEPRDSAVYFCASDAGTGSSPLHFGNGTRLTVT.

In this sample, this clonotype turned up a few times. Sequence at one end of the junction differs from germline and may be a read error. V usage is TRBV6-5 and J usage is TRBJ2-4, with D possibly being TRBD1 (5 bases). Germline loops: CDR1 MNHEY, CDR2 SVGAGI. CDR3 length: 16 residues. DNA of the CDR3: TGTGCCAGCAGGTACTCAGGGTTGGCATCCAAAAACATTCAGTACTTC. It codes for CASRYSGLASKNIQYF.